These T cell receptor beta chains were read from a single sample in a study of beta chain features in type 1 diabetes. Only in-frame clones appear in the TCRdb table, and some are missing; sequencing was by immunoSEQ multiplex PCR. The table lists 150,000 to 180,000 clones, approximately 12% of them singletons. The sequenced material came from central memory CD4+ T cells from blood. The source is a man between 18 and 29 years old in good health. CDR3s include the opening cysteine and the closing phenylalanine or tryptophan. D genes are given only for firm matches. Some rows have no size entry. The others give once, few or many, or a class for an expanded clone.

TRBV27	-	many	TRBJ1-4	CASSLRGATNEKLFF	TGTGCCAGCAGCCTGCGGGGGGCAACTAATGAAAAACTGTTTTTT
TRBV5-6	-	-	TRBJ1-3	CASTLWSSGNTIYF	TGTGCCAGCACCCTCTGGAGCTCTGGAAACACCATATATTTT
TRBV28	-	many	TRBJ2-5	CASSLSRVVETQYF	TGTGCCAGCAGTTTGAGCAGGGTTGTGGAGACCCAGTACTTC
TRBV18	-	few	TRBJ1-3	CASSPQTIGTSRNTIYF	TGTGCCAGCTCACCCCAAACTATTGGGACAAGTAGAAACACCATATATTTT
TRBV10-3	-	-	TRBJ2-3	CAISAFSDTQYF	TGTGCCATCAGTGCTTTCTCAGATACGCAGTATTTT
TRBV4-1	TRBD1	few	TRBJ2-7	CASSETGDLIYEQYF	TGCGCCAGCAGCGAAACAGGGGATCTCATTTACGAGCAGTACTTC
TRBV29-1	-	-	TRBJ2-4	CSVIVMEHIQYF	TGCAGCGTCATAGTCATGGAGCACATTCAGTACTTC
TRBV29-1	-	few	TRBJ2-5	CSVAQTGEYF	TGCAGCGTTGCCCAGACGGGGGAGTACTTC
TRBV28	TRBD1	-	TRBJ1-2	CASSRRQGAVGLLYGYTF	TGTGCCAGCAGTCGTAGACAGGGGGCTGTGGGCCTCCTATATGGCTACACCTTC
TRBV5-1	TRBD1	few	TRBJ1-2	CASSRTGELYGYTF	TGCGCCAGCAGCCGGACAGGGGAGCTCTATGGCTACACCTTC
TRBV9	TRBD1	few	TRBJ2-7	CASSDQNRDRVTEQYF	TGTGCCAGCAGCGACCAAAACCGGGACAGGGTAACCGAGCAGTACTTC
TRBV5-1	TRBD2	-	TRBJ2-7	CASSLKWTSGSTYEQYF	TGCGCCAGCAGCTTGAAATGGACTAGCGGGAGTACCTACGAGCAGTACTTC
TRBV5-6	-	few	TRBJ2-1	CASSLEWYATYNEQFF	TGTGCCAGCAGCTTGGAATGGTACGCAACCTACAATGAGCAGTTCTTC
TRBV9	-	-	TRBJ2-7	CASSADRLRNEQYF	TGTGCCAGCAGCGCCGACAGGTTGAGGAACGAGCAGTACTTC
TRBV5-4	-	-	TRBJ2-1	CASSRVQKGDNEQFF	TGTGCCAGCAGCCGTGTACAGAAGGGAGACAATGAGCAGTTCTTC
TRBV30	-	-	TRBJ1-1	CAWSSVAEAFF	TGTGCCTGGAGCTCAGTCGCTGAAGCTTTCTTT
TRBV6-6	-	few	TRBJ2-7	CASSYSISYEQYF	TGTGCCAGCAGTTACTCGATAAGCTACGAGCAGTACTTC
TRBV7-8	-	few	TRBJ2-1	CASSFDNEQFF	TGTGCCAGCAGCTTCGACAATGAGCAGTTCTTC
TRBV19	TRBD1	few	TRBJ2-4	CASSIGRDRAGNIQYF	TGTGCCAGTAGTATAGGCCGGGACAGGGCCGGGAACATTCAGTACTTC
TRBV6-5	-	-	TRBJ1-3	CASSYLSPGNTIYF	TGTGCCAGCAGTTACTTGTCACCTGGAAACACCATATATTTT
TRBV7-9	-	few	TRBJ1-4	CASSFETQRVTEKLFF	TGTGCCAGCAGCTTTGAGACACAGAGGGTTACTGAAAAACTGTTTTTT
TRBV7-2	-	few	TRBJ2-2	CASSLGGQAPGELFF	TGTGCCAGCAGCTTAGGAGGACAAGCTCCCGGGGAGCTGTTTTTT
TRBV11-3	-	-	TRBJ1-1	CASSLAGAKGAFF	TGTGCCAGCAGCTTGGCAGGGGCTAAGGGAGCTTTCTTT
TRBV9	TRBD1	few	TRBJ2-5	CASSFSTGGEETQYF	TGTGCCAGCAGCTTCTCGACAGGGGGCGAGGAGACCCAGTACTTC
TRBV18	-	-	TRBJ1-2	CASSPTEHYGYTF	TGTGCCAGCTCACCAACGGAGCACTATGGCTACACCTTC
TRBV7-2	TRBD2	few	TRBJ2-3	CASSRTSGGAGTQYF	TGTGCCAGCAGCCGGACTAGCGGGGGGGCGGGTACGCAGTATTTT
TRBV27	TRBD2	-	TRBJ2-3	CASSPSVTGGRPNTQYF	TGTGCCAGCAGTCCCTCCGTCACGGGAGGGCGTCCGAATACGCAGTATTTT
TRBV10-3	-	-	TRBJ2-6	CAISGRQGTSGANVLTF	TGTGCCATCAGTGGGCGTCAGGGAACCTCTGGGGCCAACGTCCTGACTTTC
TRBV27	-	few	TRBJ1-6	CASSLTGQNSPLHF	TGTGCCAGCAGTTTAACAGGGCAAAATTCACCCCTCCACTTT
TRBV7-9	-	-	TRBJ2-7	CASSSSGTTYEQYF	TGTGCCAGCAGCTCCTCTGGTACCACCTACGAGCAGTACTTC
TRBV7-9	-	-	TRBJ2-3	CASSLSPDTQYF	TGTGCCAGCAGCTTAAGTCCAGATACGCAGTATTTT
TRBV29-1	TRBD1	-	TRBJ2-6	CSVETTGQAGANVLTF	TGCAGCGTTGAGACTACCGGACAGGCTGGGGCCAACGTCCTGACTTTC
TRBV9	TRBD2	-	TRBJ2-5	CASSGVAGGQETQYF	TGTGCCAGCAGCGGGGTAGCGGGGGGCCAAGAGACCCAGTACTTC
TRBV4-3	TRBD2	many	TRBJ2-3	CASSQGTSGGAGDTQYF	TGCGCCAGCAGCCAAGGCACTAGCGGGGGGGCAGGAGATACGCAGTATTTT
TRBV19	TRBD1	-	TRBJ2-5	CASRRQGGQETQYF	TGTGCCAGTAGGCGACAGGGCGGCCAAGAGACCCAGTACTTC
TRBV25-1	-	-	TRBJ1-1	CASSEYRRTQGQATEAFF	TGTGCCAGCAGTGAATATCGGCGAACTCAGGGGCAGGCCACTGAAGCTTTCTTT
TRBV7-2	-	few	TRBJ1-2	CASSLDKYGYTF	TGTGCCAGCAGCTTAGATAAGTATGGCTACACCTTC
TRBV4-2	TRBD2	-	TRBJ2-5	CASSQDALSSGGQETQYF	TGTGCCAGCAGCCAAGACGCCCTTTCTAGCGGGGGTCAGGAGACCCAGTACTTC
TRBV13	TRBD2	once	TRBJ2-3	CASSSRTSGRATDTQYF	TGTGCCAGCAGCTCCAGGACTAGCGGGAGGGCAACAGATACGCAGTATTTT
TRBV29-1	-	-	TRBJ1-1	CSVNNPNTEAFF	TGCAGCGTTAACAATCCGAACACTGAAGCTTTCTTT
TRBV11-1	TRBD1	-	TRBJ2-1	CASSRGQARSYNEQFF	TGTGCCAGCAGCCGCGGACAGGCCCGCTCCTACAATGAGCAGTTCTTC
TRBV28	-	few	TRBJ1-2	CASRTNNNYGYTF	TGTGCCAGCAGAACAAACAATAACTATGGCTACACCTTC
TRBV4-3	TRBD1	few	TRBJ1-1	CASSQVGQVAAEAFF	TGCGCCAGCAGCCAAGTAGGACAGGTTGCTGCTGAAGCTTTCTTT
TRBV29-1	TRBD2	few	TRBJ2-7	CSVRTSGRGHEQYF	TGCAGCGTGCGCACTAGCGGGAGGGGTCACGAGCAGTACTTC
TRBV4-2	-	-	TRBJ1-1	CASSQAGYTEAFF	TGTGCCAGCAGCCAAGCGGGGTACACTGAAGCTTTCTTT
TRBV4-3	TRBD2	-	TRBJ2-7	CASSLGLAGRTYEQYF	TGCGCCAGCAGCCTAGGACTAGCGGGACGCACCTACGAGCAGTACTTC
TRBV28	-	few	TRBJ2-5	CASSETFETQYF	TGTGCCAGCAGTGAGACTTTCGAGACCCAGTACTTC
TRBV2	TRBD2	-	TRBJ2-7	CASSESPSGPYEQYF	TGTGCCAGCAGTGAATCTCCTAGCGGTCCCTACGAGCAGTACTTC
TRBV28	TRBD1	many	TRBJ2-5	CASSYPDRDETQYF	TGTGCCAGCAGTTACCCGGACAGGGATGAGACCCAGTACTTC
TRBV28	TRBD1	few	TRBJ2-3	CASSFLDRPRDTQYF	TGTGCCAGCAGTTTTTTGGACAGGCCAAGGGATACGCAGTATTTT
TRBV7-2	TRBD1	few	TRBJ1-2	CAESGTGPNYGYTF	TGTGCTGAAAGTGGGACAGGGCCTAACTATGGCTACACCTTC
TRBV19	-	many	TRBJ2-2	CASSWQGRTGELFF	TGTGCCAGCTCATGGCAGGGGCGCACCGGGGAGCTGTTTTTT
TRBV5-6	-	-	TRBJ2-5	CASSLRTGTTQETQYF	TGTGCCAGCAGCCTTAGAACCGGGACAACACAAGAGACCCAGTACTTC
TRBV20-1	-	few	TRBJ2-7	CSASRFQQYF	TGCAGTGCTAGCCGGTTTCAGCAGTACTTC
TRBV9	-	-	TRBJ1-1	CASSPPGQFTEAFF	TGTGCCAGCAGCCCCCCAGGACAGTTCACTGAAGCTTTCTTT